Listed here are 25 T cell receptor beta chains from one sample, sequenced in a study of regulatory T cells in long-lasting Graves disease. This sample's time point: newly diagnosed GD, antithyroid drugs for less than 3 months. Construction of the TCR library relied on RNA isolated from PBMCs. HTBI primers from iRepertoire and Arm-PCR of CDR3 regions yielded the TCR beta libraries. TCRdb called the multiplex PCR reads again in MiXCR, with one record for every CDR3 protein. The table lists around 470,000 distinct CDR3 sequences, 14% of them singletons. Separately, the same data were catalogued under a study of T cells in Graves' hyperthyroidism and ophthalmopathy.

Sequenced here: peripheral blood mononuclear cells (PBMCs), sampled at new diagnosis, from a patient treated with antithyroid drugs. The origin of the receptors is a woman between 45 and 60 years old with Graves disease.

The chain is built from TRBV4-2 and TRBJ2-7; a weak D match, TRBD1 (6 bases). The CDR3 is made up of 17 amino acids. V was cut by 0 bases and J by 1 base, with 16 bases left in between. Germline V gene sequence: CDR1 LGHNA, CDR2 YNFKEQ. The CDR3 loop is CASSQDSGRGRSYEQYF. CDR3 sequence (DNA): TGTGCCAGCAGCCAAGATTCCGGCAGGGGCCGTTCCTACGAGCAGTACTTC.

This clonotype turned up a few times. The J gene is TRBJ2-5, the V gene TRBV6-1, with 8 bases that match TRBD1. V lost 5 bases, J lost 3 bases, and 8 bases stayed unmatched. The CDR3 length is 15 residues. Germline V gene data show CDR1 as MNHNS and CDR2 as SASEGT. Written as DNA, the CDR3 is TGTGCCAGCAGTAGAATGACAGGGGAGGAAGAGACCCAGTACTTC. Protein: CASSRMTGEEETQYF.

The chain employs TRBV24-1 and TRBJ1-1; D may be TRBD1 (5 bases). This CDR3 has 14 amino acids. The germline CDR1 and CDR2 sequences are KGHDR and SFDVKD. Deletions cut 5 bases from V and 5 bases from J, with 14 bases between. In nucleotides, the CDR3 is TGTGCCACCAGTGGCCAAGGGGATGGGACTGAAGCTTTCTTT. This encodes CATSGQGDGTEAFF.

In this sample, this clonotype turned up many times. The CDR3 sequence is CASSFPGQGLETQYF. CDR3 DNA sequence: TGTGCCAGCAGTTTCCCTGGACAGGGGTTGGAGACCCAGTACTTC. The chain joins TRBV28 to TRBJ2-5; the match to TRBD1 covers 9 bases. Trimming took 3 bases from V and 5 from J; bases not matched to a gene: 7. The germline CDR1 and CDR2 sequences are MDHEN and SYDVKM. This CDR3 spans 15 amino acids.

Many counts were recorded for this clonotype. The chain combines TRBV12-3 or TRBV12-4 with TRBJ2-5, with D hard to call. V lost 3 bases to trimming and J lost 1 base, with 6 bases between them. The CDR3 sequence is 13 residues long. CDR3 region: CASSLIFQETQYF. CDR3 bases: TGTGCCAGCAGTTTGATATTCCAAGAGACCCAGTACTTC.

This clonotype showed up many times. The gene calls are TRBV12-3 or TRBV12-4 and TRBJ2-2; possible D gene TRBD2, 6 bases. This CDR3 is built from 17 residues. The germline V and J ends were trimmed by 3 bases and 7 bases, with 21 bases remaining between them. CDR3 DNA sequence: TGTGCCAGCAGTTTGGGATTGGACCCCGGAGGGGACGGGGAGCTGTTTTTT. Its protein is CASSLGLDPGGDGELFF.

The chain links TRBV7-8 to TRBJ1-1; D remains unclear. Germline V CDR1 and CDR2: SGHVS, FQNEAQ. This CDR3 region has 15 residues. Trimming left V 4 bases short and J 0 bases short, with 12 bases between. In DNA form, the CDR3 reads TGTGCCAGCAGCTCGAGACGGATCATGAACACTGAAGCTTTCTTT. The encoded protein is CASSSRRIMNTEAFF.

The V call is TRBV19, the J call TRBJ2-2; the match to TRBD2 covers 13 bases. CDR1 and CDR2 from the germline V gene are LNHDA and SQIVND (reference sequence). CDR3 size: 18 residues. Trimming removed 7 bases from V and 1 base from J; junction bases left unmatched: 9. The CDR3 region is CASTSLAGGPENTGELFF. CDR3 nucleotides: TGTGCCAGTACGTCACTAGCGGGAGGGCCCGAGAACACCGGGGAGCTGTTTTTT.

This sequence joins TRBV10-3 and TRBJ2-2; no firm D call. Trimming took 4 bases from V and 0 from J, leaving 9 bases between them. This CDR3 is built from 15 residues. In germline, CDR1 is ENHRY, CDR2 SYGVKD. CDR3 in amino acids: CAISGPATNTGELFF. The CDR3, as DNA: TGTGCCATCAGTGGACCGGCAACGAACACCGGGGAGCTGTTTTTT.

This clonotype was detected ten times or more. The J gene is TRBJ2-7, the V gene TRBV14; D call uncertain. V was trimmed by 4 bases and J by 4 bases, leaving 14 bases between them. The CDR3 contains 14 residues. Germline lookup yields CDR1 SGHDN and CDR2 FVKESK. The CDR3 coding sequence is TGTGCCAGCAGCCTCTCGCCGAAACCATACGAGCAGTACTTC. Translating it yields CASSLSPKPYEQYF.

Comments on this clonotype: A clone one base away is much larger, so this may be a read error. The chain joins TRBV13 to TRBJ2-1; D is possibly TRBD1 or TRBD2 (5 bases each). The CDR3 totals 15 residues. Germline-derived CDR1 and CDR2 are PRHDT and FYEKMQ (reference sequence). CDR3 protein: CASSLGGEIYDEQFF. The CDR3 nucleotides read TGTGCCAGCAGCTTAGGGGGGGAGATCTACGATGAGCAGTTCTTC.

This clonotype came up many times. V is TRBV12-3 or TRBV12-4 and J is TRBJ1-5; D unclear. The CDR3 extends over 13 amino acids. V was shortened by 3 bases and J by 4 bases, with 7 bases between the two germline ends. The CDR3 DNA follows: TGTGCCAGCAGTTTTGTGACGAATCAGCCCCAGCATTTT. Its protein is CASSFVTNQPQHF.

This clonotype has ten or more counts. CDR3 region: CAISEPRGAGGYYEQYF. The CDR3 DNA sequence: TGTGCCATCAGTGAGCCCCGGGGGGCAGGGGGCTACTACGAGCAGTACTTC. V usage is TRBV10-3 and J usage is TRBJ2-7; possibly TRBD1 for D (8 bases). The CDR3 has 17 amino acids. Per germline, CDR1 ENHRY and CDR2 SYGVKD. V dropped 2 bases and J dropped 3 bases, with 20 bases sitting between them.

This clonotype was counted a few times. At one end the junction does not follow the germline gene, possibly because of a read error. V usage is TRBV6-1 and J usage is TRBJ1-1; D not resolved. Germline V lookup: CDR1 MNHNS, CDR2 SASEGT. CDR3 length equals 10 residues. The CDR3 sequence is CASRQTESFF. The CDR3, as DNA: TGTGCCAGCAGACAAACTGAATCTTTCTTT.

As concerns this clonotype: This may come from a read error, since a much larger clone is one base off. J is TRBJ2-2 and V is TRBV6-1, with D maybe TRBD2 (5 bases). The CDR3 runs to 15 residues. Germline CDR1 is MNHNS and CDR2 is SASEGT. V was cut by 11 bases and J by 4 bases, with 20 bases left in between. DNA of the CDR3: TGTGCCCCCAAGGGCCTCGCGGCGGGCACCGGGGAGCTGTTTTTT. It specifies CAPKGLAAGTGELFF.

This clonotype appeared a few times. The J gene is TRBJ1-2, the V gene TRBV18; D unclear. The CDR3 is 15 amino acids. The germline V gene encodes CDR1 KGHSH and CDR2 LQKENI. V was pared by 3 bases and J by 0 bases, with 11 bases between. CDR3 sequence: CASSPGNPANYGYTF. The CDR3 DNA follows: TGTGCCAGCTCACCCGGAAACCCCGCTAACTATGGCTACACCTTC.

This clonotype was recorded many times. V usage is TRBV20-1 and J usage is TRBJ2-1; 9 bases fit TRBD2. The CDR3 runs 14 residues. CDR1 and CDR2 from the germline V gene are DFQATT and SNEGSKA (reference sequence). The junction had 13 bases not matched to a gene; V was cut back by 6 bases and J by 10 bases. This chain's CDR3 is CSARLAEAIWEQFF. The CDR3 DNA reads TGCAGTGCAAGACTAGCGGAGGCTATCTGGGAGCAGTTCTTC.

The genes are TRBV9 and TRBJ1-6, with D hard to call. Germline V CDR1 and CDR2: SGDLS, YYNGEE. Trimming left V 0 bases short and J 4 bases short, with 11 bases between. The CDR3 has 16 residues. CDR3 nucleotide sequence: TGTGCCAGCAGCGTAGACCCGGTCCCATATAATTCACCCCTCCACTTT. Its protein product is CASSVDPVPYNSPLHF.

The rearrangement uses TRBV7-2 and TRBJ2-7; 11 positions agree with TRBD2. Germline assignment: CDR1 SGHTA and CDR2 FQGNSA. Losses at the gene ends were 4 bases for V and 4 bases for J; bases not matched to a gene: 9. The CDR3 is made up of 16 amino acids. The CDR3 DNA is TGTGCCAGCAGCTGGGGTTTAGCGGGAGGGCTTTACGAGCAGTACTTC. Protein sequence: CASSWGLAGGLYEQYF.

This clonotype was seen a handful of times. DNA for the CDR3: TGTGCCATCAGTGAGCCGGGACTAGCGGATGGGGACATTCAGTACTTC. It specifies CAISEPGLADGDIQYF. V usage is TRBV10-3 and J usage is TRBJ2-4; 11 positions agree with TRBD2. Germline V gene data show CDR1 as ENHRY and CDR2 as SYGVKD. V was pared by 2 bases and J by 8 bases, with 8 bases of the junction left unmatched. This CDR3 has 16 amino acids.

The table lists this clonotype with many counts. The V and J genes are TRBV20-1 and TRBJ2-7; maybe TRBD2 (5 bases). Germline V gene lookup returns CDR1 DFQATT and CDR2 SNEGSKA (reference sequence). CDR3 length: 14 amino acids. Trimming removed 3 bases from V and 2 bases from J, with 14 bases in between. In nucleotides, the CDR3 is TGCAGTGCTAGTCGTTACGCGGGTACCTACGAGCAGTACTTC. Encoded protein: CSASRYAGTYEQYF.

This clonotype was observed many times. The gene calls are TRBV7-3 and TRBJ2-3, with D perhaps matching TRBD1 or TRBD2 (5 bases each). Germline CDR1 SGHTA, CDR2 FQGTGA. The CDR3 has 13 residues. Trimming cost V 2 bases and J 4 bases, with 7 bases left between them. Written as DNA, the CDR3 is TGTGCCAGCAGCTTAGTGGGGGCAGATACGCAGTATTTT. This codes for CASSLVGADTQYF. The variable domain in full, with the rest retrieved from reference TRBV7-3 and TRBJ2-3, is GAGVSQTPSNKVTEKGKYVELRCDPISGHTALYWYRQSLGQGPEFLIYFQGTGAADDSGLPNDRFFAVRPEGSVSTLKIQRTERGDSAVYLCASSLVGADTQYFGPGTRLTVL.

The rearrangement uses TRBV27 and TRBJ2-2, with a tentative D call TRBD2 (6 bases). Germline CDR1 MNHEY, CDR2 SMNVEV (reference sequence). This CDR3 spans 16 amino acids. V was pared by 8 bases and J by 5 bases, with 21 bases between. CDR3 DNA sequence: TGTGCCAGCTCCCCGGGGGACTCGGTTGGGACCGGGGAGCTGTTTTTT. It specifies CASSPGDSVGTGELFF.

The rearrangement joins TRBV10-3 to TRBJ2-6; tentative D call: TRBD1 (5 bases). V was cut by 0 bases and J by 3 bases, with 6 bases left in between. The V gene's germline CDR1 is ENHRY and CDR2 SYGVKD. CDR3 size: 15 residues. CDR3 sequence: CAISESQGGANVLTF. For the CDR3, the DNA is TGTGCCATCAGTGAGTCGCAGGGTGGGGCCAACGTCCTGACTTTC.

In its sample, this clonotype was seen many times. This chain links TRBV3-1 with TRBJ2-3; TRBD2 matches at 9 bases. Unmatched junction bases numbered 6, after V lost 4 bases and J lost 4 bases. The CDR3 covers 15 residues. The V gene's germline CDR1 is LGHDT and CDR2 YNNKEL (reference sequence). The CDR3 reads CASSPLAGVPDTQYF. The DNA for the CDR3 is TGTGCCAGCAGCCCCTTAGCGGGAGTACCAGATACGCAGTATTTT.